The clone carrying this TCR beta chain was seen a handful of times. What it binds is unknown. Researchers ran the PCR with 60 Vbeta and 13 Jbeta primers. The method was immunoSEQ multiplex PCR; TCRdb's version includes in-frame clones alone and lacks a portion of them. This sample has roughly 110,000 clones; 70% to 80% occur once, and the top ten carry more than 3.5%. This record comes from a study of cytomegalovirus exposure and HLA in healthy donors. Findings of the study overall: Cytomegalovirus association was listed for 150 or so TCR beta chains. In vitro testing confirmed three CMV-associated chains as specific for CMV antigens. The classifier reportedly diagnosed cytomegalovirus status with high sensitivity and specificity.

The receptor was isolated from a woman aged 40 to 55 in good health and CMV-seropositive. The sequenced sample consisted of PBMCs.

Written as DNA, the CDR3 is TGTGCCAGCAGCTTGTCCCAAGCGAACACTGAAGCTTTCTTT. It codes for CASSLSQANTEAFF. V gene TRBV5-5 combines with J gene TRBJ1-1; no firm D call. Germline V lookup: CDR1 SGHKS, CDR2 YYEKEE (reference sequence). V was clipped by 1 base and J by 1 base, with 8 bases between them. CDR3 length equals 14 residues.